The 8 T cell receptor beta chains below all came from one sample that was sequenced in a study of OX40 agonist ivuxolimab in advanced cancers. Clones were read by immunoSEQ multiplex PCR, and TCRdb kept only the in-frame ones, dropping some. This table has roughly 80,000 clones, roughly 80% appearing once. This material consisted of CD4+ or CD8+ T cells sorted from blood, taken in a trial of the OX40 agonist ivuxolimab. The receptor source for this set is an adult with an advanced solid tumor such as melanoma, head and neck, liver or kidney cancer.

The V call is TRBV5-8, the J call TRBJ1-5, with D unclear. The V end lost 1 base, the J end lost 2 bases, and 7 bases lay between the germline ends. This CDR3 comprises 14 residues. The germline V gene encodes CDR1 SGHTS and CDR2 YDEGEE. The CDR3 DNA reads TGTGCCAGCAGCTTGTTAATGGGCAATCAGCCCCAGCATTTT. Translated: CASSLLMGNQPQHF.

This CDR3 reads CASRSLQGMNTEAFF. The CDR3 region has the DNA TGTGCCAGTCGCTCCCTACAGGGGATGAACACTGAAGCTTTCTTT. The V and J genes are TRBV28 and TRBJ1-1, with 7 bases matching TRBD1. The CDR3 sequence is 15 residues long. Trimming at V came to 9 bases and at J to 0 bases, leaving 10 bases not matched to a gene. Germline V gives CDR1 MDHEN, CDR2 SYDVKM. The full variable domain, with the rest looked up from reference TRBV28 and TRBJ1-1, is DVKVTQSSRYLVKRTGEKVFLECVQDMDHENMFWYRQDPGLGLRLIYFSYDVKMKEKGDIPEGYSVSREKKERFSLILESASTNQTSMYLCASRSLQGMNTEAFFGQGTRLTVV.

J is TRBJ2-5 and V is TRBV25-1; tentative D call: TRBD1 (6 bases). TRBJ2-7 explains the end of the DNA better; the J call may be wrong. Looked up from germline, CDR1 is MGHDK and CDR2 is SYGVNS. The CDR3 totals 14 residues. CDR3 sequence (DNA): TGTGCCAGCAGTTCGCGACAGGACAGCTACGAGCAGTACTTC. Amino acids: CASSSRQDSYEQYF.

The V and J genes are TRBV7-2 and TRBJ2-1; possibly TRBD2 for D (6 bases). The CDR3 extends over 15 amino acids. In germline, CDR1 is SGHTA, CDR2 FQGNSA. V dropped 4 bases and J dropped 7 bases, with 17 bases sitting between them. The CDR3 here is CASSSVGSVLNEQFF. CDR3 DNA: TGTGCCAGCAGCTCCGTCGGGAGCGTGCTGAATGAGCAGTTCTTC.

This clone showed up just once. The chain has TRBV5-1 and TRBJ2-1; 7 bases are a match to TRBD2. The CDR3 consists of 15 residues. The V gene's germline CDR1 is SGHRS and CDR2 YFSETQ. Losses at the gene ends were 2 bases for V and 5 bases for J; bases not matched to a gene: 7. The DNA for the CDR3 is TGCGCCAGCAGCTTACGGGCTAGCGGCAACAATGAGCAGTTCTTC. Protein sequence: CASSLRASGNNEQFF.

V is TRBV4-3 and J is TRBJ2-2; D is ambiguous. The CDR3 covers 13 residues. Trimming took off 2 bases at V and 3 bases at J, with 4 bases between the two ends. Per the germline V gene, CDR1 is LGHNA and CDR2 is YSLEER. The CDR3 loop reads CASSQLHTGELFF. The CDR3, as DNA: TGCGCCAGCAGCCAACTCCACACCGGGGAGCTGTTTTTT.

This chain links TRBV7-8 with TRBJ2-3; tentatively, D is TRBD2 (6 bases). There are 15 residues in the CDR3. Trimming shortened V by 11 bases and J by 2 bases, and 20 bases separated the two germline ends. The germline V gene has CDR1 SGHVS and CDR2 FQNEAQ. The CDR3 DNA follows: TGTGCCGGCTCCCTTGGCAGGACTACCACAGATACGCAGTATTTT. Its protein product is CAGSLGRTTTDTQYF.

This chain connects TRBV7-9 to TRBJ2-3; D is perhaps TRBD2 (6 bases). V lost 5 bases and J lost 3, with 12 bases in between. The CDR3 spans 14 residues. In germline, CDR1 is SEHNR, CDR2 FQNEAQ (reference sequence). The CDR3, as DNA: TGTGCCAGCAGCCTTTCGGCGGGAACAGATACGCAGTATTTT. Translating gives CASSLSAGTDTQYF. Full variable domain (remainder filled in from reference TRBV7-9 and TRBJ2-3): DTGVSQNPRHKITKRGQNVTFRCDPISEHNRLYWYRQTLGQGPEFLTYFQNEAQLEKSRLLSDRFSAERPKGSFSTLEIQRTEQGDSAMYLCASSLSAGTDTQYFGPGTRLTVL.